The 18 T cell receptor beta chains in this list originate from one sample, sequenced in a study of shared clonotypes between healthy human individuals. The protocol was immunoSEQ multiplex PCR, while the TCRdb copy is restricted to in-frame clones and leaves out a portion. Here the sample spans about 1.1 million clones, 70% to 80% being singletons. Sequenced sample: memory CD4+ T cells from PBMCs. The subset denotes: CD45RA-negative fraction. These receptors were taken from a young man in good health. Some clones in this sample may be carry-over from other donors' samples.

The chain employs TRBV6-1 and TRBJ1-1; D uncertain. The CDR3 is 15 residues long. Trimming took 3 bases from V and 3 from J, leaving 14 bases between them. CDR1 is MNHNS, CDR2 SASEGT, per germline. In nucleotides, the CDR3 is TGTGCCAGCAGTGAGATGCGTGCTAGGGACACTGAAGCTTTCTTT. The encoded protein is CASSEMRARDTEAFF.

The J gene is TRBJ2-5, the V gene TRBV7-9; 8 bases are a match to TRBD1. The CDR3 has 14 amino acids. Germline values: CDR1 SEHNR, CDR2 FQNEAQ (reference sequence). Trimming cost V 1 base and J 5 bases; bases outside gene matches: 3. CDR3 DNA: TGTGCCAGCAGCTTAGGGACAGGGAGGGAGACCCAGTACTTC. Translated, it gives CASSLGTGRETQYF.

The chain recombines TRBV7-8 with TRBJ2-1; 7 bases agree with TRBD2. V lost 3 bases and J lost 9; bases outside the gene matches: 8. The CDR3 runs to 14 residues. CDR1 SGHVS and CDR2 FQNEAQ come from the germline V gene. CDR3 protein: CASSFRREPAEQFF. As DNA, the CDR3 is TGTGCCAGCAGCTTTAGGCGGGAGCCTGCTGAGCAGTTCTTC.

As for this clone: Other DNA sequences of this sample code for an identical CDR3. The rearrangement links TRBV28 to TRBJ1-1; no clear D. The CDR3 length is 13 residues. V lost 3 bases to trimming and J lost 6 bases, with 11 bases between them. Germline CDR1 reads MDHEN; CDR2 reads SYDVKM. CDR3 region: CASSFPGVAEAFF. In DNA form, the CDR3 reads TGTGCCAGCAGTTTTCCGGGAGTAGCTGAAGCTTTCTTT.

The CDR3 sequence: CASSLGLLSRDGPDTQYF. The CDR3 nucleotides read TGTGCCAGCAGCTTAGGTCTTCTTTCCAGGGACGGGCCAGATACGCAGTATTTT. V gene TRBV11-2 combines with J gene TRBJ2-3; D might be TRBD1 or TRBD2, each matching 5 bases. This CDR3 has 18 amino acids. In germline, CDR1 is SGHAT, CDR2 FQNNGV. Trimming removed 1 base at V and 4 bases at J, with 21 bases between.

This clone was observed once. This chain links TRBV9 with TRBJ2-2, with D unclear. Trimming pared 3 bases from V and 1 base from J, leaving 7 bases between. This CDR3 has 14 amino acids. Looked up from germline, CDR1 is SGDLS and CDR2 is YYNGEE. The CDR3 spells CASSALGNTGELFF. The CDR3 DNA is TGTGCCAGCAGCGCACTGGGGAACACCGGGGAGCTGTTTTTT.

This clone has more than one count but fewer than ten. Other DNA variants within this sample encode the same CDR3. V and J are TRBV9 and TRBJ1-4; D call uncertain. CDR3 length: 16 residues. Germline loops: CDR1 SGDLS, CDR2 YYNGEE. V lost 0 bases and J lost 0, with 9 bases in between. CDR3 region: CASSVGVGATNEKLFF. The CDR3 region has the DNA TGTGCCAGCAGCGTAGGTGTAGGTGCAACTAATGAAAAACTGTTTTTT.

This clone showed up just once. V and J are TRBV5-6 and TRBJ2-1; tentative D call: TRBD2 (6 bases). With 2 bases removed from V and 3 bases from J, the gap between germline ends came to 12 bases. The CDR3 contains 15 residues. CDR1 SGHDT and CDR2 YYEEEE come from the germline V gene. For the CDR3, the DNA is TGTGCCAGCAGCTTAGGAGGGCCCTACTACAATGAGCAGTTCTTC. It specifies CASSLGGPYYNEQFF. The complete variable domain, with remaining parts taken from reference TRBV5-6 and TRBJ2-1, reads DAGVTQSPTHLIKTRGQQVTLRCSPKSGHDTVSWYQQALGQGPQFIFQYYEEEERQRGNFPDRFSGHQFPNYSSELNVNALLLGDSALYLCASSLGGPYYNEQFFGPGTRLTVL.

The rearrangement links TRBV29-1 to TRBJ2-7, with 7 bases matching TRBD1. CDR3 length: 15 residues. CDR1 and CDR2 (germline): SQVTM, ANQGSEA. After removal of 6 bases from V and 5 bases from J, the junction contained 16 bases not matched to a gene. Here the CDR3 DNA reads TGCAGCGTAGGAAGGAGACAGGGCATTATGCACGAGCAGTACTTC. Its protein is CSVGRRQGIMHEQYF.

DNA for the CDR3: TGTGCCAGCAGCCAAGATCGGACGAGGCCCAGGGCCTACGAGCAGTACTTC. It yields the protein CASSQDRTRPRAYEQYF. The chain recombines TRBV14 with TRBJ2-7; tentatively, D is TRBD1 (5 bases). Germline CDR1 SGHDN, CDR2 FVKESK. Trimming left V 0 bases short and J 2 bases short, with 17 bases between. The CDR3 is made up of 17 amino acids.

This clone was counted a single time. The chain joins TRBV5-1 to TRBJ2-1; no definite D call. Germline V lookup: CDR1 SGHRS, CDR2 YFSETQ. The CDR3 spans 15 residues. V was clipped by 2 bases and J by 0 bases, with 9 bases between them. CDR3 bases: TGCGCCAGCAGCTTACCACAGAGCTCCTACAATGAGCAGTTCTTC. Translation gives CASSLPQSSYNEQFF.

CDR3 residues: CASSLEGSGETQYF. The CDR3 DNA reads as TGTGCCAGCAGCTTGGAGGGATCTGGAGAGACCCAGTACTTC. This chain uses TRBV11-2 with TRBJ2-5, with D tentatively TRBD2 (6 bases). From germline, CDR1 is SGHAT and CDR2 FQNNGV. This CDR3 spans 14 amino acids. Trimming removed 3 bases from V and 4 bases from J, with 12 bases in between.

This rearrangement joins TRBV19 to TRBJ1-4; 7 nucleotides align to TRBD1. Germline CDR1 LNHDA, CDR2 SQIVND (reference sequence). The CDR3 has 14 amino acids. The V segment lost 3 bases and the J segment 6 bases; nucleotides outside the gene matches: 4. This CDR3 reads CASSMRGGDEKLFF. The CDR3 coding sequence is TGTGCCAGTAGTATGAGAGGGGGCGATGAAAAACTGTTTTTT. Full variable domain (missing parts from reference TRBV19 and TRBJ1-4): DGGITQSPKYLFRKEGQNVTLSCEQNLNHDAMYWYRQDPGQGLRLIYYSQIVNDFQKGDIAEGYSVSREKKESFPLTVTSAQKNPTAFYLCASSMRGGDEKLFFGSGTQLSVL.

This chain connects TRBV6-1 to TRBJ1-3, with unresolved D. This CDR3 has 14 amino acids. CDR1 and CDR2 (germline): MNHNS, SASEGT. The ends were cut back, 6 bases at V and 0 bases at J, with 9 bases in the middle. This CDR3 reads CASRPRYSGNTIYF. DNA of the CDR3: TGTGCCAGCAGGCCACGGTACTCTGGAAACACCATATATTTT.

V is TRBV9 and J is TRBJ2-7, with D perhaps TRBD1 (5 bases). This CDR3 comprises 11 residues. V lost 4 bases, J lost 6 bases, and 8 bases lay in between. Germline V gene data show CDR1 as SGDLS and CDR2 as YYNGEE. The CDR3 DNA follows: TGTGCCAGCAGCAGGGGCTCCGAGCAGTACTTC. Amino acid sequence: CASSRGSEQYF.

This chain joins TRBV6-5 and TRBJ1-1; D perhaps matches TRBD1 (6 bases). CDR1 is MNHEY, CDR2 SVGAGI, per germline. This CDR3 spans 14 amino acids. V dropped 7 bases and J dropped 0 bases, with 12 bases sitting between them. As DNA, the CDR3 is TGTGCCAGCAATAGGGACACTATGAACACTGAAGCTTTCTTT. Translation gives CASNRDTMNTEAFF.

To note about this clone: At one boundary the junction diverges from the germline segment, which might be a read error. The V and J genes are TRBV27 and TRBJ2-5, with D tentatively TRBD2 (5 bases). The DNA end lines up better with TRBJ2-7; the J call may be wrong. Germline CDR1 and CDR2: MNHEY and SMNVEV (reference sequence). The CDR3 has 15 residues. CDR3 residues: CASSLSGGVGYEQYF. The CDR3 DNA reads TGTGCCAGCAGTCTATCAGGAGGAGTAGGCTACGAGCAGTACTTC.

CDR3 coding DNA: TGCGCCAGCAGCTTGACCGGGACCGGGAGGGCCAGAAATGAGCAGTTCTTC. Translating gives CASSLTGTGRARNEQFF. The genes are TRBV5-1 and TRBJ2-1, with 8 positions matching TRBD2. The germline CDR1 and CDR2 sequences are SGHRS and YFSETQ. The ends lost 1 base at V and 7 bases at J; junction bases unmatched: 13. The CDR3 sequence is 17 residues long.